This entry features one TCR beta chain sequence. CDR3 length equals 13 residues. Trimming removed 5 bases at V and 3 bases at J, with 8 bases between. The germline V gene has CDR1 SGHTA and CDR2 FQGTGA. This specimen belongs to a study of blood T cell repertoires in COVID-19. For the study at large: There were acute and convalescent COVID-19 samples, and they came from the United States, Italy and Spain.

In the authors' methods: From reference gene primer amplification, estimates of nucleated cell counts were derived. Produced via immunoSEQ multiplex PCR; TCRdb's table is partial and in-frame only. The V and J calls and the clone size are those of that table, but D and trimming were determined from the DNA. The table shows roughly 200,000 clones, with around 87% occurring only once. The specimen sequenced was PBMCs or T cells enriched from blood (not recorded which). V gene TRBV7-3 combines with J gene TRBJ2-1; D gene ambiguous. This receptor was taken from a woman between 25 and 40 years old who had recovered from COVID-19. The CDR3 DNA reads as TGTGCCAGCAGCCCGCCGGGCTACAATGAGCAGTTCTTC. This sequence encodes CASSPPGYNEQFF.